This TCR beta chain was sequenced in a study of shared clonotypes between healthy human individuals. Study details: Per donor, CD8 memory used one plate, CD8 naive used two, CD4 memory used three and CD4 naive used three. Study results and caveats: Generally, estimated richness proved larger in naive subsets than it did in memory subsets.

CD45RA+ naive and CD45RA-negative memory subsets were separated from CD4+ cells. The sample holds a few counts of this clone. Antigen specificity is unknown. This CDR3 has 16 amino acids. The ends were cut back, 6 bases at V and 0 bases at J, with 15 bases in the middle. The germline V gene has CDR1 MGHDK and CDR2 SYGVNS. TCRdb's table, derived via immunoSEQ multiplex PCR, lists solely in-frame clones and lacks some. The repertoire holds around 980,000 clones, 78% seen once, with roughly 0.55% in the top ten. Material: memory CD4+ T cells from PBMCs. Subset specified: CD45RA-negative fraction. The chain recombines TRBV25-1 with TRBJ2-4; a possible D gene is TRBD2 (6 bases). This receptor was obtained from a young man in good health. Some clones in this sample may be carry-over from other donors' samples. CDR3 bases: TGTGCCAGCAGCCCACCCGGGGGTCTAGCCAAAAACATTCAGTACTTC. Its protein is CASSPPGGLAKNIQYF.